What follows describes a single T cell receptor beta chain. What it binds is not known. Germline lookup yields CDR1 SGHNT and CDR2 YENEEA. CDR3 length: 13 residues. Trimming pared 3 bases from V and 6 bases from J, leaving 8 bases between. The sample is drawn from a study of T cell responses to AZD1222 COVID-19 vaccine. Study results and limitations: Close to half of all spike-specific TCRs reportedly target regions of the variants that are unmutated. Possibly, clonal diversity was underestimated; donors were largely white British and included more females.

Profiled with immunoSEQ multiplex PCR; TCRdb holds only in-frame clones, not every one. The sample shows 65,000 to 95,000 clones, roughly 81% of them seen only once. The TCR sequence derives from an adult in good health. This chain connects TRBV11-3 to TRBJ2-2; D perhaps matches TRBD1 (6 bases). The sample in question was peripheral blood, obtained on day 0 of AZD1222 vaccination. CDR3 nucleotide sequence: TGTGCCAGCAGCTTTACAGGGCCCGGGGAGCTGTTTTTT. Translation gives CASSFTGPGELFF.